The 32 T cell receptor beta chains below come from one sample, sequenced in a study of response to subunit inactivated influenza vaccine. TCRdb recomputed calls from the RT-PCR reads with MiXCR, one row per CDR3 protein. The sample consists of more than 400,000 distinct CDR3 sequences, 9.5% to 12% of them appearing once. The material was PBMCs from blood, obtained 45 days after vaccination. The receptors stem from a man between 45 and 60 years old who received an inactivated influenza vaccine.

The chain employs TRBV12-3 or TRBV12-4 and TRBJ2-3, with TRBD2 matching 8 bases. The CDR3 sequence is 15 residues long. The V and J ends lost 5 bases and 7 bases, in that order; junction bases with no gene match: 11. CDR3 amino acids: CASSPGVAGRYTQYF. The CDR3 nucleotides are TGTGCCAGCAGTCCCGGGGTAGCGGGACGCTATACGCAGTATTTT.

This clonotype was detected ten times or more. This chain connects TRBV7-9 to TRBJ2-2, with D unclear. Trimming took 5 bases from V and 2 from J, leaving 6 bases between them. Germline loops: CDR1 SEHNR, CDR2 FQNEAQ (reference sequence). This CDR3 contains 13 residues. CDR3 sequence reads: CASSKLNTGELFF. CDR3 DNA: TGTGCCAGCAGCAAACTTAACACCGGGGAGCTGTTTTTT. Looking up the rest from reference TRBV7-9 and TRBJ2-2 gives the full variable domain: DTGVSQNPRHKITKRGQNVTFRCDPISEHNRLYWYRQTLGQGPEFLTYFQNEAQLEKSRLLSDRFSAERPKGSFSTLEIQRTEQGDSAMYLCASSKLNTGELFFGEGSRLTVL.

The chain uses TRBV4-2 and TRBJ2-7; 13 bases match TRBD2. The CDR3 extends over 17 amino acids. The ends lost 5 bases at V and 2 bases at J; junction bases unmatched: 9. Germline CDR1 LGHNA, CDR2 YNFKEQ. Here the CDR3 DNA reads TGTGCCAGCAGCTCCGGACTAGCGGGGGAAACGCCCTACGAGCAGTACTTC. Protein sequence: CASSSGLAGETPYEQYF.

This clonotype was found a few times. CDR3 sequence (DNA): TGCAGCGTTGATATGGCAGGGGGCTGGAGTAGCACAGATACGCAGTATTTT. It yields the protein CSVDMAGGWSSTDTQYF. The rearrangement uses TRBV29-1 and TRBJ2-3, with 8 bases that match TRBD1. The CDR3 contains 17 residues. J lost 0 bases, V lost 3 bases, and 11 bases had no gene match. Germline V gives CDR1 SQVTM, CDR2 ANQGSEA.

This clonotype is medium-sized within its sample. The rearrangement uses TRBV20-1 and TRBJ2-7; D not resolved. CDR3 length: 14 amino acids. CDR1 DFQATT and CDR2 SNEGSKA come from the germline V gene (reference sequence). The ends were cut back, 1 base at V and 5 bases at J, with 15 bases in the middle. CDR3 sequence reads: CSARGGLAIHEQYF. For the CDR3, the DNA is TGCAGTGCTAGAGGTGGGTTGGCCATCCACGAGCAGTACTTC.

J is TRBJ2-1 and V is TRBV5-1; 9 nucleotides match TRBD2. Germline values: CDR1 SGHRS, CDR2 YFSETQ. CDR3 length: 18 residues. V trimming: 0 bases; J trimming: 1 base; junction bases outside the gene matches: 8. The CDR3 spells CASSLEFQRGASYNEQFF. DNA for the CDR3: TGCGCCAGCAGCTTGGAGTTCCAGCGGGGGGCTTCCTACAATGAGCAGTTCTTC.

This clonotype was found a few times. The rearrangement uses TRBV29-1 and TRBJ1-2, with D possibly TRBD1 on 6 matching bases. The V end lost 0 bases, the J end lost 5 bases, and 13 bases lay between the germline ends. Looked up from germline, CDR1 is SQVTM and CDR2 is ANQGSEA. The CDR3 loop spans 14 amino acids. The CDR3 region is CSVEDGTKNYGYTF. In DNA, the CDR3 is TGCAGCGTTGAAGACGGGACAAAGAATTATGGCTACACCTTC.

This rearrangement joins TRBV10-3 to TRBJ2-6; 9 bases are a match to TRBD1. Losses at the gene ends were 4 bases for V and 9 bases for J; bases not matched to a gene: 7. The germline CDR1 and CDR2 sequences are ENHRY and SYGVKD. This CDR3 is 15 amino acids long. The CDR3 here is CAISGDRAGDNVLTF. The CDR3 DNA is TGTGCCATCAGTGGGGACAGGGCGGGCGACAACGTCCTGACTTTC.

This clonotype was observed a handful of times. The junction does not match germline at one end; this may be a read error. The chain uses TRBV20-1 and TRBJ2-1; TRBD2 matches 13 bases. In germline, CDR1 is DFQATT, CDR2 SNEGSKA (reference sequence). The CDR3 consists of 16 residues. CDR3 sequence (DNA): TGCAGTGCTCGATCCGGGACTAGCGGGGCCCACAATGAGCAGTTTTTC. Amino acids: CSARSGTSGAHNEQFF.

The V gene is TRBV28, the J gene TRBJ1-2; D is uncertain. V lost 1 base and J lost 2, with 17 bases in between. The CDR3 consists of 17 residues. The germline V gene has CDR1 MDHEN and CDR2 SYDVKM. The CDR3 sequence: CASSLLSVMGRNYGYTF. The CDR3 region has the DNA TGTGCCAGCAGTTTATTATCCGTGATGGGGAGGAACTATGGCTACACCTTC.

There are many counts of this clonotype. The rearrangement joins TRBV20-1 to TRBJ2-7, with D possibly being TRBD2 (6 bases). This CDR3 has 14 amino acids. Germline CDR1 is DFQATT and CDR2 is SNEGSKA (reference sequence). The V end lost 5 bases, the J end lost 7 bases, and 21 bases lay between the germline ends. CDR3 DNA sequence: TGCAGTGCTCCCGGCACCGGGACTCGGAATGAGCAGTACTTC. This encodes CSAPGTGTRNEQYF.

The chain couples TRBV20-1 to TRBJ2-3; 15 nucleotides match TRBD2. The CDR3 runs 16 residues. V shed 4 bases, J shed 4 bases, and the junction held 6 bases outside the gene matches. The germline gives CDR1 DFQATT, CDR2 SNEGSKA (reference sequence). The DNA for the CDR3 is TGCAGTGCTACCGGACTAGCGGGGGGGCTGTCAGATACGCAGTATTTT. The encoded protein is CSATGLAGGLSDTQYF.

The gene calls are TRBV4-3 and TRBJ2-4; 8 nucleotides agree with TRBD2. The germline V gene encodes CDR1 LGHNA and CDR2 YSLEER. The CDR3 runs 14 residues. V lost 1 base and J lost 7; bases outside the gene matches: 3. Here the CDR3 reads CASSQVRLANIQYF. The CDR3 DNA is TGCGCCAGCAGCCAAGTTAGACTAGCGAACATTCAGTACTTC.

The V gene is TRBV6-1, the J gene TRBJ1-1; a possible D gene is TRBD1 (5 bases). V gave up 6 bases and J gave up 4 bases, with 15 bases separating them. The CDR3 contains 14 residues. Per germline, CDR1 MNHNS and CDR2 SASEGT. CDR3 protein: CASSRQEGLTEAFF. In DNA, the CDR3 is TGTGCCAGCAGCCGTCAGGAGGGGCTCACTGAAGCTTTCTTT.

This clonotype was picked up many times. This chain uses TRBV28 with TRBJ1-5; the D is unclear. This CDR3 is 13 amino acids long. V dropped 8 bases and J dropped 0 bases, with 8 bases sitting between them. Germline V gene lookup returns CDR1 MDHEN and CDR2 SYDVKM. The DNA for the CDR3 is TGTGCCAGCCACAGAGATAGCAATCAGCCCCAGCATTTT. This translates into CASHRDSNQPQHF.

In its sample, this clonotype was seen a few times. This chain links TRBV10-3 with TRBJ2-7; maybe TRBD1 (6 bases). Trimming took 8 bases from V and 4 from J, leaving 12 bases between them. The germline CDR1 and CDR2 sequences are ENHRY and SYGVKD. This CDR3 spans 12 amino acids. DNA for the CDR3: TGTGCCATCCGAAAGGACAGATACGAGCAGTACTTC. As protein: CAIRKDRYEQYF.

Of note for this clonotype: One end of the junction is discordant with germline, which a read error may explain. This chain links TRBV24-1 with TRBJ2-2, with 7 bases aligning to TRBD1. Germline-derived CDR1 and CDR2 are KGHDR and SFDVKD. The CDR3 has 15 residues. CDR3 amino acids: CATGETGKNTGELSF. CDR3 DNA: TGTGCCACCGGAGAGACAGGGAAGAACACCGGGGAGCTGTCTTTT.

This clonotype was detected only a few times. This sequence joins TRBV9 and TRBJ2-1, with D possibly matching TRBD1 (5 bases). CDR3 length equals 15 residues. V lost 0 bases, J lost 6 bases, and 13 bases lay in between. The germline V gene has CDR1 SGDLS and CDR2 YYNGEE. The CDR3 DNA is TGTGCCAGCAGCGTAGCAGGGTCTTTGGGCAATGAGCAGTTCTTC. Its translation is CASSVAGSLGNEQFF.

As DNA, the CDR3 is TGTGCCAGCAGCAAGAACAGTATCGGCACCGGGGAGCTGTTTTTT. Its protein is CASSKNSIGTGELFF. The chain carries TRBV5-6 and TRBJ2-2; D is undetermined. This CDR3 region has 15 residues. Trimming pared 4 bases from V and 4 bases from J, leaving 14 bases between. The germline V gene encodes CDR1 SGHDT and CDR2 YYEEEE.

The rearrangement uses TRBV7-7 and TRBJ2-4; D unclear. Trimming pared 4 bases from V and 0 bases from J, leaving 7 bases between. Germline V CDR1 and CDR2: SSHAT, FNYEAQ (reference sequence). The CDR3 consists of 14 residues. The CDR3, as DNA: TGTGCCAGCAGCTACAAGCTAGCCAAAAACATTCAGTACTTC. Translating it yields CASSYKLAKNIQYF.

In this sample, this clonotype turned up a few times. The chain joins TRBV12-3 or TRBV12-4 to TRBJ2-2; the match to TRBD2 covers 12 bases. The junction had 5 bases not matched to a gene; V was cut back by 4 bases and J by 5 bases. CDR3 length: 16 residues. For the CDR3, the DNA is TGTGCCAGCAGTTCAGGACTAGCGGGGTGGACCGGGGAGCTGTTTTTT. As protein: CASSSGLAGWTGELFF.

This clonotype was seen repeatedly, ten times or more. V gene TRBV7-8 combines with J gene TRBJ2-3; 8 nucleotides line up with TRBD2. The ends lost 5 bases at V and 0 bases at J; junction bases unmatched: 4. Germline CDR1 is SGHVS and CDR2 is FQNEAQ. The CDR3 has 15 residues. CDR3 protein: CASSPREGSTDTQYF. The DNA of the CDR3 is TGTGCCAGCAGCCCACGGGAGGGGAGCACAGATACGCAGTATTTT.

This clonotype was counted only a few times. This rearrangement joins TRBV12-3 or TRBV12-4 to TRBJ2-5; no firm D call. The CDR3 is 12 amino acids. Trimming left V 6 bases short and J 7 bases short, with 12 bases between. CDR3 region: CASRDEAATQYF. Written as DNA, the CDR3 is TGTGCCAGCAGGGACGAGGCGGCGACCCAGTACTTC.

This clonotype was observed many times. The CDR3 reads CASSSRTSGHEQFF. Here the CDR3 DNA reads TGCGCCAGCAGCTCCCGGACTAGCGGCCATGAGCAGTTCTTC. The chain uses TRBV5-1 and TRBJ2-1; 10 nucleotides match TRBD2. J was trimmed by 8 bases and V by 3 bases; bases with no gene match: 5. Germline V gene lookup returns CDR1 SGHRS and CDR2 YFSETQ. CDR3 length: 14 amino acids.

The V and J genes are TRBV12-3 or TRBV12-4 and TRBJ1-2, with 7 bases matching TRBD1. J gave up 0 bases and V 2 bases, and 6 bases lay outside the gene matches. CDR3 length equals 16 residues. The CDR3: CASSLNAGTANYGYTF. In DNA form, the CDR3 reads TGTGCCAGCAGTTTAAATGCCGGGACAGCTAACTATGGCTACACCTTC.

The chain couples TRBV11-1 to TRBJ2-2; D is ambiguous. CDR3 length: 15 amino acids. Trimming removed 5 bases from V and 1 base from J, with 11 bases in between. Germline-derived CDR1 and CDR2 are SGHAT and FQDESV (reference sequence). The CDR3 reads CASSLTVGNTGELFF. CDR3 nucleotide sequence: TGTGCCAGCAGCCTAACGGTCGGGAACACCGGGGAGCTGTTTTTT.

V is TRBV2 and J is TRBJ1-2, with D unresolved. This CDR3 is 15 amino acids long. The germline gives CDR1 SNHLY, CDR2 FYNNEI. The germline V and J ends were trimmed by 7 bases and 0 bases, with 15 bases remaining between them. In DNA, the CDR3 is TGTGCCAGCACACCCGATCGTGTTTCTAACTATGGCTACACCTTC. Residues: CASTPDRVSNYGYTF.

CDR3 nucleotide sequence: TGTGCCAGCAGAGAGGGTCCTGCGGAAGCTTTCTTT. Translation: CASREGPAEAFF. The J gene is TRBJ1-1, the V gene TRBV12-3 or TRBV12-4; D is uncertain. This CDR3 is built from 12 residues. V was shortened by 6 bases and J by 8 bases, with 13 bases between the two germline ends.

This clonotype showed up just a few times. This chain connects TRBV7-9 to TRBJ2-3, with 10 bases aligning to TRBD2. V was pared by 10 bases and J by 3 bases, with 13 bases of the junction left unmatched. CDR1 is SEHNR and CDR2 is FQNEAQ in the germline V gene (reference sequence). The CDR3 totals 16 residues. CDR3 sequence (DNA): TGTGCCACCTTTCCATTTGGACTAGCGGTGACAGATACGCAGTATTTT. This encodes CATFPFGLAVTDTQYF.

CDR3 sequence (DNA): TGCGCCAGCAGCTTGGTAAGGGTTCGCCTTGGGACTAGAAAGTTCTTC. Its protein is CASSLVRVRLGTRKFF. The chain uses TRBV5-1 and TRBJ2-1, with 8 bases fitting TRBD2. This CDR3 region has 16 residues. V was clipped by 0 bases and J by 14 bases; unmatched bases: 16. The germline CDR1 and CDR2 sequences are SGHRS and YFSETQ.

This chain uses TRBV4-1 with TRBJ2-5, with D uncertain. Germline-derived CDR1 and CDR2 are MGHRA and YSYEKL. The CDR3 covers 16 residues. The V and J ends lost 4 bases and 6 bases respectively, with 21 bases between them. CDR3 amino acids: CASSPTGLPASKTQYF. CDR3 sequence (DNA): TGCGCCAGCAGCCCTACGGGCCTGCCGGCATCAAAGACCCAGTACTTC.

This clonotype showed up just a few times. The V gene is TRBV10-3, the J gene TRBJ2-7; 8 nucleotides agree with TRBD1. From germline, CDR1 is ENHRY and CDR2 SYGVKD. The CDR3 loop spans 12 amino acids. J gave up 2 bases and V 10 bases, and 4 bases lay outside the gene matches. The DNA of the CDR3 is TGTGCCACAGGGGGCAGAACCTACGAGCAGTACTTC. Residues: CATGGRTYEQYF.